This TCR beta chain was retrieved from a study of molecular identifiers for immune sequencing clone quantification. The CDR3 is 14 residues long. Germline CDR1 LGHDT, CDR2 YNNKEL (reference sequence). Germline trimming cut 3 bases from V and 7 bases from J; bases unmatched to any gene: 4. TCRdb ran MiXCR on the PCR reads and lists one entry per CDR3 protein. Of 40,000 to 45,000 distinct CDR3 sequences in the sample, 19% were seen once. The sample holds many counts of this clonotype. The clonotype comes from a human donor in good health. Some libraries in this study had Jurkat cell RNA spiked in. The chain has TRBV3-1 and TRBJ2-5, with 11 bases lining up with TRBD2. Sample: naive CD8+ T cells from blood, with Jurkat cell RNA spiked in. Subset indicated: FACS-sorted CD8+CD4-CCR7+CD45RA+ naive T cells. The CDR3 is CASSQTSGARTQYF. In DNA form, the CDR3 reads TGTGCCAGCAGCCAGACTAGCGGGGCCAGGACCCAGTACTTC.